Listed here is a single T cell receptor beta chain. The antigen remains undetermined. On sorted subsets, replicate PCRs used about 200 ng DNA, or 25,000 to 35,000 T cell genomes. Profiled with immunoSEQ multiplex PCR; TCRdb holds only in-frame clones, not every one. The sample holds 2 million to 2.5 million clones, 92% seen once. Losses at the gene ends were 2 bases for V and 7 bases for J; bases not matched to a gene: 5. CDR1 and CDR2 from the germline V gene are MDHEN and SYDVKM. This CDR3 spans 14 amino acids. This record comes from a study of shared clonotypes between healthy human individuals. Study findings and constraints: A generally larger estimated richness was seen in naive subsets than in memory subsets. Donors were few, which limited the genetic and exposure-history diversity represented.

The sequencing input was naive CD4+ T cells from PBMCs. Noted subset: CD45RA+ positively selected. The sequence was collected from a man younger than 30 in good health. Some clones in this sample may be carry-over from other donors' samples. V and J are TRBV28 and TRBJ1-5; 7 bases are a match to TRBD1. CDR3 in DNA: TGTGCCAGCAGTTTAGGCCAGGGGGTACAGCCCCAGCATTTT. Its translation: CASSLGQGVQPQHF.